This T cell receptor (beta chain) was retrieved from a study of cytomegalovirus exposure and HLA in healthy donors. Study at large: From 170 million or so T cells, an earlier analysis saw roughly 100 million unique TCR beta sequences. Findings and caveats of the study: Fewer N-insertions (relative to the roughly 730-donor mean) were reportedly seen in an Asian-associated ancestry cluster in a later analysis. Usually a TCR sequence was rare, but some public TCRs were found in many donors.

The germline V gene has CDR1 SQVTM and CDR2 ANQGSEA. The CDR3 spans 14 residues. Trimming removed 7 bases at V and 1 base at J, with 13 bases between. All the people who gave samples were healthy bone marrow donors. A multiplex PCR was run with 60 Vbeta primers and 13 Jbeta primers. Generated by immunoSEQ multiplex PCR, the TCRdb table keeps only in-frame clones and is missing some. The sample lists 110,000 or so clones, 70% to 85% occurring once. About this clone: The antigen remains undetermined.

This TCR derives from a woman younger than 30 in good health and CMV-seronegative. The chain recombines TRBV29-1 with TRBJ2-2; D may be TRBD1 (6 bases). Sequenced: PBMCs. The CDR3 sequence is CSAPKGQNTGELFF. CDR3 nucleotide sequence: TGCAGCGCCCCAAAGGGACAGAACACCGGGGAGCTGTTTTTT.